This TCR beta chain is drawn from a study of STAT3 mutations in large granular lymphocyte leukemia. Study-wide points: Every T-LGLL patient had at least one immunodominant TCRbeta clonotype.

Generated by immunoSEQ multiplex PCR, the TCRdb table keeps only in-frame clones and is missing some. In the table there are over 30,000 clones, approximately 90% of which are singletons. Worth noting for this clone: Its antigen is as yet unknown.

Trimming removed 6 bases at V and 4 bases at J, with 16 bases between. CDR1 and CDR2 (germline): MNHNS, SASEGT. The CDR3 is 15 residues long. The V call is TRBV6-1, the J call TRBJ1-5; a possible D gene is TRBD1 (6 bases). The sample was PBMCs. The clonotype comes from a human donor with T large granular lymphocyte leukemia. Some clones in this sample may be carry-over from other donors' samples. This CDR3 is CASRVTLGGNQPQHF. The DNA for the CDR3 is TGTGCCAGCAGAGTAACCTTAGGGGGGAATCAGCCCCAGCATTTT.